The 2 T cell receptor beta chains presented below share a single source sample, sequenced in a study of low-dose radiotherapy and immunotherapy resistance in tumors. Specified time point: after trial treatment. The treatment was: LDRT plus nivolumab, ipilimumab, low-dose cyclophosphamide and aspirin (RACIN trial). Alpha and beta chains were covered, as first-strand cDNA relied on TRAV- and TRBV-specific primers. TCRs were put through roughly 19 PCR cycles of amplification with Phusion. A constant-region primer and the V-primer adapter served as the primer pair. MiXCR was run by TCRdb on the reads, yielding one entry per CDR3 protein. The profile shows about 100,000 distinct CDR3 sequences, about a fifth of them singletons. The sample was PBMCs, taken after low-dose radiotherapy plus immunotherapy. These receptors were obtained from a male donor with prostate cancer.

This clonotype occurred once. The CDR3 sequence is CASSPVDGNTEAFF. The CDR3 DNA follows: TGTGCCAGCTCACCAGTGGACGGGAACACTGAAGCTTTCTTT. The gene calls are TRBV18 and TRBJ1-1; D not certain. V lost 2 bases and J lost 1, with 8 bases in between. In germline, CDR1 is KGHSH, CDR2 LQKENI. This CDR3 is 14 amino acids long.

In its sample, this clonotype was seen many times. The chain uses TRBV5-1 and TRBJ2-1; 11 bases line up with TRBD2. The CDR3 consists of 14 residues. Losses at the gene ends were 4 bases for V and 8 bases for J; bases not matched to a gene: 5. Germline lookup yields CDR1 SGHRS and CDR2 YFSETQ. The CDR3, as DNA: TGCGCCAGCAGCCTTAGCGGGGGGGCGTATGAGCAGTTCTTC. Its translation is CASSLSGGAYEQFF.